The 24 T cell receptor beta chains given below trace back to one sample, sequenced in a study of cytomegalovirus exposure and HLA in healthy donors (dated by TCRdb to the late 2010s). The receptor library was made with the immunoSEQ multiplex PCR assay. A mixture of 60 forward primers for TCR Vbeta segments and 13 reverse primers for TCR Jbeta segments was used in the multiplex PCR. In its TCRdb copy, this immuneACCESS table keeps in-frame sequences only and misses some clones. Where compared with another copy, unresolved V genes explain less than half of these, and the others have no known cause. This sample holds 150,000 to 200,000 clones; approximately 78% were observed only once. The leading ten clones occupy about 2.4% of the sample. The sample was PBMCs. These receptors came from a male donor in good health and CMV-seronegative.

This sequence joins TRBV19 and TRBJ2-2; 12 bases map to TRBD2. V shed 5 bases and J 6 bases; nucleotides not matched to a gene: 7. This CDR3 is 16 amino acids long. CDR1 and CDR2 from the germline V gene are LNHDA and SQIVND (reference sequence). The CDR3 here is CASSLPSGRASGELFF. The CDR3 DNA is TGTGCCAGTAGTCTGCCTAGCGGGAGGGCCTCCGGGGAGCTGTTTTTT.

The V call is TRBV7-8, the J call TRBJ2-5; TRBD2 agrees at 9 bases. Trimming took 1 base from V and 5 from J; bases not matched to a gene: 8. The CDR3 extends over 16 amino acids. Per germline, CDR1 SGHVS and CDR2 FQNEAQ. CDR3 nucleotides: TGTGCCAGCAGCTTAGTCGGCGGGGGGGCCCCCGAGACCCAGTACTTC. This codes for CASSLVGGGAPETQYF.

The rearrangement joins TRBV19 to TRBJ2-1; 8 nucleotides match TRBD1. J lost 9 bases, V lost 9 bases, and 16 bases had no gene match. This CDR3 spans 15 amino acids. Germline V gene sequence: CDR1 LNHDA, CDR2 SQIVND (reference sequence). The CDR3 bases are TGTGCCAGCCGACCCCCGGGACAGGCCGTATCTGAGCAGTTCTTC. Its translation: CASRPPGQAVSEQFF.

The chain links TRBV5-1 to TRBJ2-1, with 11 positions matching TRBD2. Germline CDR1 SGHRS, CDR2 YFSETQ. V was clipped by 0 bases and J by 6 bases; unmatched bases: 5. This CDR3 contains 16 residues. The CDR3 DNA sequence: TGCGCCAGCAGCTTGGAGCTAGCGGGGGGTTCCAATGAGCAGTTCTTC. Translation: CASSLELAGGSNEQFF.

This chain connects TRBV5-1 to TRBJ2-1; D is unresolved. Germline-derived CDR1 and CDR2 are SGHRS and YFSETQ. There are 15 residues in the CDR3. Trimming shortened V by 5 bases and J by 2 bases, and 14 bases separated the two germline ends. CDR3 nucleotide sequence: TGCGCCAGCAGAATTGGTACCAGCGCCTACAATGAGCAGTTCTTC. Translated, it gives CASRIGTSAYNEQFF. Full variable domain (outside the CDR3, taken from reference TRBV5-1 and TRBJ2-1): KAGVTQTPRYLIKTRGQQVTLSCSPISGHRSVSWYQQTPGQGLQFLFEYFSETQRNKGNFPGRFSGRQFSNSRSEMNVSTLELGDSALYLCASRIGTSAYNEQFFGPGTRLTVL.

V usage is TRBV7-7 and J usage is TRBJ2-7; D not resolved. The CDR3 is made up of 14 amino acids. Germline lookup yields CDR1 SSHAT and CDR2 FNYEAQ (reference sequence). The V end lost 5 bases, the J end lost 0 bases, and 11 bases lay between the germline ends. The CDR3 region has the DNA TGTGCCAGCAGCCCCTATGGCGGCTCCTACGAGCAGTACTTC. Translation gives CASSPYGGSYEQYF.

This rearrangement joins TRBV7-3 to TRBJ2-3; D may be TRBD1 (6 bases). Germline CDR1 and CDR2: SGHTA and FQGTGA. The CDR3 spans 13 residues. Trimming shortened V by 4 bases and J by 4 bases, and 9 bases separated the two germline ends. The CDR3 nucleotides are TGTGCCAGCAGCTCTGAGGGGGCAGATACGCAGTATTTT. It encodes CASSSEGADTQYF.

The chain has TRBV5-1 and TRBJ2-1, with 14 bases matching TRBD2. CDR3 length: 18 residues. Germline loops: CDR1 SGHRS, CDR2 YFSETQ. The trim removed 0 bases at V and 8 bases at J, leaving 10 bases unmatched. The CDR3 region is CASSLGLAGGPVGYEQFF. CDR3 sequence (DNA): TGCGCCAGCAGCTTGGGACTAGCGGGGGGGCCGGTCGGGTATGAGCAGTTCTTC.

CDR3 DNA: TGTGCCAGCAGTTTGGGACTAGCGGGAAACACCGGGGAGCTGTTTTTT. As protein: CASSLGLAGNTGELFF. The rearrangement joins TRBV6-5 to TRBJ2-2, with 13 bases aligning to TRBD2. V trimming: 4 bases; J trimming: 2 bases; junction bases outside the gene matches: 1. Germline lookup yields CDR1 MNHEY and CDR2 SVGAGI. The CDR3 loop spans 16 amino acids.

The chain uses TRBV29-1 and TRBJ2-1, with 12 bases matching TRBD2. This CDR3 contains 16 residues. Germline V gene data show CDR1 as SQVTM and CDR2 as ANQGSEA. V was pared by 6 bases and J by 3 bases, with 9 bases of the junction left unmatched. Here the CDR3 reads CSVEKGTSGFYNEQFF. CDR3 DNA: TGCAGCGTCGAAAAAGGGACTAGCGGGTTCTACAATGAGCAGTTCTTC.

The genes are TRBV5-1 and TRBJ1-2; 8 bases fit TRBD1. The CDR3 is made up of 14 amino acids. V lost 4 bases, J lost 9 bases, and 11 bases stayed unmatched. Germline lookup yields CDR1 SGHRS and CDR2 YFSETQ. CDR3 sequence (DNA): TGCGCCAGCAGCGGAAGAGGACAGGGAGAAAGCTACACCTTC. Translating gives CASSGRGQGESYTF.

The CDR3 sequence is CASSVGDRGLGEQYF. The CDR3 DNA follows: TGTGCCAGCAGCGTAGGGGACAGGGGCTTGGGCGAGCAGTACTTC. The chain links TRBV9 to TRBJ2-7, with 10 bases that match TRBD1. This CDR3 region has 15 residues. V lost 0 bases and J lost 6; bases outside the gene matches: 6. Germline CDR1 is SGDLS and CDR2 is YYNGEE.

This clone was found once. The chain is built from TRBV27 and TRBJ1-2, with a weak D call TRBD1 (6 bases). The CDR3 covers 15 residues. Germline assignment: CDR1 MNHEY and CDR2 SMNVEV (reference sequence). Trimming pared 2 bases from V and 5 bases from J, leaving 15 bases between. The CDR3 sequence is CASSLDRTFVYGYTF. The CDR3 DNA reads as TGTGCCAGCAGTTTAGACAGGACCTTTGTTTATGGCTACACCTTC.

The chain employs TRBV11-3 and TRBJ1-2; no reliable D call. This CDR3 spans 13 amino acids. In germline, CDR1 is SGHNT, CDR2 YENEEA. The ends were cut back, 5 bases at V and 8 bases at J, with 15 bases in the middle. This chain's CDR3 is CASSRGPAGGYTF. As DNA, the CDR3 is TGTGCCAGCAGCCGCGGACCGGCGGGAGGCTACACCTTC. Based on the CDR3 plus reference TRBV11-3 and TRBJ1-2, the full variable domain is EAGVVQSPRYKIIEKKQPVAFWCNPISGHNTLYWYLQNLGQGPELLIRYENEEAVDDSQLPKDRFSAERLKGVDSTLKIQPAELGDSAVYLCASSRGPAGGYTFGSGTRLTVV.

The chain couples TRBV4-1 to TRBJ2-7; TRBD2 aligns across 8 bases. This CDR3 comprises 14 residues. Germline V CDR1 and CDR2: MGHRA, YSYEKL. V lost 0 bases, J lost 11 bases, and 9 bases stayed unmatched. This CDR3 is CASSQERAGAPEYF. The CDR3, as DNA: TGCGCCAGCAGCCAAGAAAGAGCGGGGGCCCCGGAGTACTTC.

The V gene is TRBV2, the J gene TRBJ2-4; D remains ambiguous. V lost 5 bases, J lost 0 bases, and 14 bases lay in between. Germline CDR1 SNHLY, CDR2 FYNNEI. The CDR3 has 16 amino acids. CDR3 loop: CASSSRVSIAKNIQYF. CDR3 nucleotides: TGTGCCAGCAGTTCCCGGGTCTCTATAGCCAAAAACATTCAGTACTTC.

The genes are TRBV2 and TRBJ2-7, with a tentative D call TRBD2 (5 bases). This CDR3 comprises 13 residues. Germline V lookup: CDR1 SNHLY, CDR2 FYNNEI. V lost 7 bases and J 0 bases, leaving 10 bases between the germline ends. The CDR3 region is CASITGSSYEQYF. The CDR3 DNA sequence: TGTGCCAGCATCACGGGATCCTCCTACGAGCAGTACTTC.

The gene calls are TRBV5-4 and TRBJ1-4; perhaps TRBD1 as D (6 bases). The germline CDR1 and CDR2 sequences are SGHNT and YYREEE (reference sequence). There are 17 residues in the CDR3. The V end was cut by 2 bases, the J end by 0 bases, with 14 bases between. CDR3 region: CASSFGQSVATNEKLFF. CDR3 nucleotide sequence: TGTGCCAGCAGCTTCGGACAGAGCGTTGCAACTAATGAAAAACTGTTTTTT.

The V and J genes are TRBV6-1 and TRBJ2-1; D might be TRBD1 (6 bases). Per the germline V gene, CDR1 is MNHNS and CDR2 is SASEGT. The CDR3 length is 13 residues. V gave up 10 bases and J gave up 8 bases, with 18 bases separating them. The CDR3 sequence: CATQPRGWDEQFF. CDR3 sequence (DNA): TGTGCCACTCAACCCAGGGGCTGGGATGAGCAGTTCTTC.

The chain joins TRBV18 to TRBJ2-7, with no clear D. The CDR3 runs 13 residues. CDR1 KGHSH and CDR2 LQKENI come from the germline V gene. V shed 1 base and J shed 1 base, with 5 bases lying between them. CDR3 coding DNA: TGTGCCAGCTCACCACAAGCTTCCTACGAGCAGTACTTC. Its protein product is CASSPQASYEQYF.

J is TRBJ2-7 and V is TRBV29-1; 7 bases fit TRBD1. Germline CDR1 and CDR2: SQVTM and ANQGSEA. CDR3 length: 15 residues. The ends lost 6 bases at V and 0 bases at J; junction bases unmatched: 11. In nucleotides, the CDR3 is TGCAGCGTCGAGGGTGACAGGGTCAGCTCCTACGAGCAGTACTTC. Translated, it gives CSVEGDRVSSYEQYF.

The chain joins TRBV7-2 to TRBJ2-7; 10 nucleotides line up with TRBD2. V was pared by 5 bases and J by 1 base, with 8 bases of the junction left unmatched. The CDR3 spans 16 residues. The germline V gene encodes CDR1 SGHTA and CDR2 FQGNSA. In DNA, the CDR3 is TGTGCCAGCAGCCCCTTTCTAGCGGGAGCTTCCTACGAGCAGTACTTC. Translating it yields CASSPFLAGASYEQYF.

The rearrangement joins TRBV18 to TRBJ2-2; 8 positions match TRBD1. Germline CDR1 and CDR2: KGHSH and LQKENI. This CDR3 spans 16 amino acids. J lost 1 base, V lost 3 bases, and 4 bases had no gene match. The CDR3 protein is CASSPRTGQNTGELFF. The CDR3 coding sequence is TGTGCCAGCTCACCCCGGACAGGGCAGAACACCGGGGAGCTGTTTTTT.

The chain joins TRBV19 to TRBJ2-7, with 15 bases identical to TRBD2. This CDR3 has 19 residues. CDR1 and CDR2 (germline): LNHDA, SQIVND (reference sequence). The V and J ends lost 5 bases and 3 bases, in that order; junction bases with no gene match: 14. CDR3: CASSPHPPGLAGGFYEQYF. The CDR3 region has the DNA TGTGCCAGTAGTCCTCATCCGCCGGGACTAGCGGGAGGTTTCTACGAGCAGTACTTC.